This T cell receptor beta chain came from a study of CD8 T cells in Susac syndrome. Control patients had untreated stable or active relapsing-remitting multiple sclerosis by revised McDonald criteria. Between the trimmed V and J ends, which lost 0 bases and 2 bases, there was a span of 10 bases. This CDR3 contains 15 residues. Germline CDR1 reads SGHRS; CDR2 reads YFSETQ. RNA totalling about 0.45 to 1 ug underwent reverse transcription with random hexamers. TCRdb reprocessed the immunoSEQ multiplex PCR reads with MiXCR, giving one entry per CDR3 protein. The table lists approximately 230,000 distinct CDR3 sequences, 93% of them singletons, with about 0.07% in the top ten.

This clonotype originated in a human donor with multiple sclerosis. This rearrangement joins TRBV5-1 to TRBJ2-3; D possibly corresponds to TRBD2 (7 bases). Sequenced: CD4+ T cells from PBMCs. CDR3 in amino acids: CASSLGGGLTDTQYF. CDR3 DNA: TGCGCCAGCAGCTTGGGGGGGGGCCTCACAGATACGCAGTATTTT.